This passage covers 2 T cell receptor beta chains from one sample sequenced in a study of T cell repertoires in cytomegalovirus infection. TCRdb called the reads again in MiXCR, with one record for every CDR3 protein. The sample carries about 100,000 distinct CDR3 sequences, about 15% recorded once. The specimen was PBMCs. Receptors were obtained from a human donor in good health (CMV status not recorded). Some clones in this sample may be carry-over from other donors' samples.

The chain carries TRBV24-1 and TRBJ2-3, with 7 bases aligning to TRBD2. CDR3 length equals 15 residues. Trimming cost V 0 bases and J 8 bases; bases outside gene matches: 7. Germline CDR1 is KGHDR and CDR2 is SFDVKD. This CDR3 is CATSDLQLADGTQYF. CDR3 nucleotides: TGTGCCACCAGTGATTTGCAGCTAGCGGATGGTACGCAGTATTTT.

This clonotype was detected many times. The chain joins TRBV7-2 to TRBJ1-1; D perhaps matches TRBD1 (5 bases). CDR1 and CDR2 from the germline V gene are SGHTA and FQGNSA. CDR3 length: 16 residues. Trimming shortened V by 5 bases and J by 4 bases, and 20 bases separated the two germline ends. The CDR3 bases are TGTGCCAGCAGCCCACTACGGGGGAGAGGTTCCACTGAAGCTTTCTTT. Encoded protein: CASSPLRGRGSTEAFF. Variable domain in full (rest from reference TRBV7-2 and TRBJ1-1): GAGVSQSPSNKVTEKGKDVELRCDPISGHTALYWYRQSLGQGLEFLIYFQGNSAPDKSGLPSDRFSAERTGGSVSTLTIQRTQQEDSAVYLCASSPLRGRGSTEAFFGQGTRLTVV.